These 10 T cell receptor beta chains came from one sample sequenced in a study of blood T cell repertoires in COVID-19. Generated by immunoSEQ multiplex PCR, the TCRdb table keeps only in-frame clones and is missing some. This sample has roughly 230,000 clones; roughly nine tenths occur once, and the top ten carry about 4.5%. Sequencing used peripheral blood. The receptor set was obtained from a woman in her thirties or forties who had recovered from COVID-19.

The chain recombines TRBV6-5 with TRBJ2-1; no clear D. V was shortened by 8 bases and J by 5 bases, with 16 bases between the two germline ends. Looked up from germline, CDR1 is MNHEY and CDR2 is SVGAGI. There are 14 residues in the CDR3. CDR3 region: CASCSTTNNNEQFF. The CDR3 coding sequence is TGTGCCAGCTGTTCTACAACTAATAACAATGAGCAGTTCTTC.

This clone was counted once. The DNA for the CDR3 is TGTGCCAGCTCATATTCTAGCTCCTACAATGAGCAGTTCTTC. Amino acids: CASSYSSSYNEQFF. The rearrangement uses TRBV18 and TRBJ2-1, with D unclear. CDR3 length: 14 amino acids. Germline V gives CDR1 KGHSH, CDR2 LQKENI. Trimming took 5 bases from V and 0 from J, leaving 8 bases between them. Combining the CDR3 with reference TRBV18 and TRBJ2-1 gives the whole variable domain NAGVMQNPRHLVRRRGQEARLRCSPMKGHSHVYWYRQLPEEGLKFMVYLQKENIIDESGMPKERFSAEFPKEGPSILRIQQVVRGDSAAYFCASSYSSSYNEQFFGPGTRLTVL.

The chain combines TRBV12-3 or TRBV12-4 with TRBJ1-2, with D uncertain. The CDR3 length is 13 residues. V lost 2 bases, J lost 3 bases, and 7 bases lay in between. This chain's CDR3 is CASSLREDYGYTF. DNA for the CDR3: TGTGCCAGCAGTTTAAGGGAGGACTATGGCTACACCTTC.

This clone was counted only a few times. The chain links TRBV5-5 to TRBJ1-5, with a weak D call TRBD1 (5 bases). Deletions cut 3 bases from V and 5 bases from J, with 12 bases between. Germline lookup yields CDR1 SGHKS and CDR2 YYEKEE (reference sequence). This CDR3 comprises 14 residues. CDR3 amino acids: CASSSTTGYQPQHF. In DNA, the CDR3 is TGTGCCAGCAGCTCCACTACAGGTTATCAGCCCCAGCATTTT.

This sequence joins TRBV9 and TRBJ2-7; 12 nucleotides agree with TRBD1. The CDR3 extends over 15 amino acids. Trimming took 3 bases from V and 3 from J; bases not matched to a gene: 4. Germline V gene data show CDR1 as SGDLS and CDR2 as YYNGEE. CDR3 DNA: TGTGCCAGCAGCGGCGGGACAGGGGGCGTCTACGAGCAGTACTTC. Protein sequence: CASSGGTGGVYEQYF.

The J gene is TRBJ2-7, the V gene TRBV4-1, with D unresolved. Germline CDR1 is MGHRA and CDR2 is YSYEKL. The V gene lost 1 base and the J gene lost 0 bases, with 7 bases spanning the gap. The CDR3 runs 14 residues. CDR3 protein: CASSQVLSSYEQYF. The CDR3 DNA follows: TGCGCCAGCAGCCAAGTATTGAGCTCCTACGAGCAGTACTTC.

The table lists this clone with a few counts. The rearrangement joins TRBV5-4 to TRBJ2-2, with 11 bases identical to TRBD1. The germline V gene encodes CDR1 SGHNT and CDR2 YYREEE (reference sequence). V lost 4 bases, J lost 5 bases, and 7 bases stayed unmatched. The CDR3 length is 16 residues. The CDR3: CASSPDRGRETGELFF. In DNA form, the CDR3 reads TGTGCCAGCAGCCCGGACAGGGGGCGGGAGACCGGGGAGCTGTTTTTT.

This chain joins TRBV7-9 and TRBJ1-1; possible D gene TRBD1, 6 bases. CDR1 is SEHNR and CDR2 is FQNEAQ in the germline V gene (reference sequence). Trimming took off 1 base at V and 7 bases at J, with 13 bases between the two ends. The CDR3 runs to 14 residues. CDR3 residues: CASSLGQGFGEAFF. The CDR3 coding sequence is TGTGCCAGCAGCTTAGGCCAGGGGTTTGGTGAAGCTTTCTTT. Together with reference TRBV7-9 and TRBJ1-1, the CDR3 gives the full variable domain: DTGVSQNPRHKITKRGQNVTFRCDPISEHNRLYWYRQTLGQGPEFLTYFQNEAQLEKSRLLSDRFSAERPKGSFSTLEIQRTEQGDSAMYLCASSLGQGFGEAFFGQGTRLTVV.

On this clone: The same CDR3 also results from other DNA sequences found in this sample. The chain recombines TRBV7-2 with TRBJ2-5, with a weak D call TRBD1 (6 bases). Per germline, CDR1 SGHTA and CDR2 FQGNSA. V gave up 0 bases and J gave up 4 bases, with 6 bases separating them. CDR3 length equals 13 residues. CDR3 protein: CASSLAGGETQYF. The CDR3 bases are TGTGCCAGCAGCTTAGCAGGGGGAGAGACCCAGTACTTC.

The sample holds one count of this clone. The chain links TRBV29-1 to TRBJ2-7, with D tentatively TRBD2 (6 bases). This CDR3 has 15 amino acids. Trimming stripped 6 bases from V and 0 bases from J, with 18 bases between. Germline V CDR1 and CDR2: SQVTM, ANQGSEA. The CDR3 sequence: CSVTGSRGASYEQYF. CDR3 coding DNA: TGCAGCGTAACCGGGAGTCGAGGGGCCTCCTACGAGCAGTACTTC.